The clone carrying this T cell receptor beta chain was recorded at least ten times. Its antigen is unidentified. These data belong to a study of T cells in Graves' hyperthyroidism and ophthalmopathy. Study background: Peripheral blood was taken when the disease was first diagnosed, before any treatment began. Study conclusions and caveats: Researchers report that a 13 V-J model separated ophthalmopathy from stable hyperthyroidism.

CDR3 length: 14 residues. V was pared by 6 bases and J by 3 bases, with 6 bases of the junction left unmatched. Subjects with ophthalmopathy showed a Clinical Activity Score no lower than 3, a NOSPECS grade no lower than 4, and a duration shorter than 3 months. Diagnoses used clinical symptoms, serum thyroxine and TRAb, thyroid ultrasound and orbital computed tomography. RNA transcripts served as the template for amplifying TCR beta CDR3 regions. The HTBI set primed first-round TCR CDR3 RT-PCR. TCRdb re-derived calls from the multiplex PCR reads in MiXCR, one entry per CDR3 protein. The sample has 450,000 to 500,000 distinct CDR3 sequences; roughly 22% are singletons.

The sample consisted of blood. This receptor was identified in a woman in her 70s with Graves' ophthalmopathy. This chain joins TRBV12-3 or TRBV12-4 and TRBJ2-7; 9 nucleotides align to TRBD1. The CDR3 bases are TGTGCCAGCAGCACGGGACAGGGTCTCTACGAGCAGTACTTC. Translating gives CASSTGQGLYEQYF.